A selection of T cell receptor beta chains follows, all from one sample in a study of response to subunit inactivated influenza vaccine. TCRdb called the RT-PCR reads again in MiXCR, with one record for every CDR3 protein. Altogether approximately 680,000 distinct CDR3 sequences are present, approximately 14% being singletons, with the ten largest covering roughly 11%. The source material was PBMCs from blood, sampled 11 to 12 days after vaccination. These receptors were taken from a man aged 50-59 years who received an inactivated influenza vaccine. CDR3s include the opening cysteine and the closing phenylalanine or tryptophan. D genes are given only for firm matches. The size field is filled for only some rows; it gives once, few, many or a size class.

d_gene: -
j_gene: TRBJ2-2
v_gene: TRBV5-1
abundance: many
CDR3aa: CASSLGPAAMRHTGELFF
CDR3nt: TGCGCCAGCAGCTTGGGGCCAGCGGCGATGCGACACACCGGGGAGCTGTTTTTT

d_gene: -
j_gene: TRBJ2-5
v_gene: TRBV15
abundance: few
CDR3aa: CATSRGRLETQYF
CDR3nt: TGTGCCACCAGCAGAGGCCGACTAGAGACCCAGTACTTC

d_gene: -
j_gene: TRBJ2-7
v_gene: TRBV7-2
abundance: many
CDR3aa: CASSSQTPGEQYF
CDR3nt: TGTGCCAGCAGCTCACAGACCCCTGGCGAGCAGTACTTC

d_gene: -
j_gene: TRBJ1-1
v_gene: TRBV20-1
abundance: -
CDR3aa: CSAAHSGGGIGAFF
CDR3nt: TGCAGTGCAGCTCATAGCGGGGGGGGTATTGGAGCTTTCTTT

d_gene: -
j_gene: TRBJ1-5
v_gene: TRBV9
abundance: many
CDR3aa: CASSVGDQPQHF
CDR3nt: TGTGCCAGCAGCGTTGGGGATCAGCCCCAGCATTTT

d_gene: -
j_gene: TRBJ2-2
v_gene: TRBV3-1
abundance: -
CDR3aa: CASSQEGALANTGELFF
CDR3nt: TGTGCCAGCAGCCAAGAAGGCGCCCTGGCGAACACCGGGGAGCTGTTTTTT

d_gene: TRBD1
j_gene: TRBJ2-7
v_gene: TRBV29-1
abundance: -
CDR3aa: CSVGRWGQGYEQYF
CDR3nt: TGCAGCGTTGGAAGGTGGGGACAGGGTTACGAGCAGTACTTC

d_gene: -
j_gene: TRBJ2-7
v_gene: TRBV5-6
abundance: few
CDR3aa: CASSKPGYYEQYF
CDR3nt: TGTGCCAGCAGTAAACCAGGTTACTACGAGCAGTACTTC

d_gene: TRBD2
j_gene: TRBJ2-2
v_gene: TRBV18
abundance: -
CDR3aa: CASSPPLSGNTGELFF
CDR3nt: TGTGCCAGCTCACCACCGCTTAGCGGGAATACCGGGGAGCTGTTTTTT

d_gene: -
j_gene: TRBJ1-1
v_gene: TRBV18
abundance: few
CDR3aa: CASSPHEFAEAFF
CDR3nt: TGTGCCAGCTCACCACATGAGTTCGCTGAAGCTTTCTTT

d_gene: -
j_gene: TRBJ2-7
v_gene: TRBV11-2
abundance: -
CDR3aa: CASSWTDNYEQYF
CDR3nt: TGTGCCAGCAGCTGGACAGATAACTACGAGCAGTACTTC

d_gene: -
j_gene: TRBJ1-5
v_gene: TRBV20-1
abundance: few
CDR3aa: CSAIEEEGGWQPQHF
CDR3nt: TGCAGTGCTATAGAAGAGGAGGGGGGATGGCAGCCCCAGCATTTT

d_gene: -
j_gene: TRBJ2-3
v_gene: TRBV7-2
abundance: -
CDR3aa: CASSLPGAGDTQYF
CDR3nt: TGTGCCAGCAGCTTGCCGGGGGCCGGGGATACGCAGTATTTT

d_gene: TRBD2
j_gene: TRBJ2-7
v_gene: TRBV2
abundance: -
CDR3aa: CASIVDPGLAGVEQYF
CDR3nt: TGTGCCAGCATTGTCGATCCGGGACTAGCGGGAGTCGAGCAGTACTTC

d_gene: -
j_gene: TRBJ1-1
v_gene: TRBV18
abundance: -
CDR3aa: CASSPGQSTTEAFF
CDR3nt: TGTGCCAGCTCACCCGGACAGAGTACCACTGAAGCTTTCTTT

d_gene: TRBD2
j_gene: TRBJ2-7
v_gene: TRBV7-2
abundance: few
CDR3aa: CASSLEGTSGAYEQYF
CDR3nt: TGTGCCAGCAGCTTAGAAGGGACTAGCGGAGCCTACGAGCAGTACTTC

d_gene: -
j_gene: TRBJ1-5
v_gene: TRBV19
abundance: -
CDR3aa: CASSKMDRSHSNQPQHF
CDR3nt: TGTGCCAGTAGTAAAATGGACAGATCCCATAGCAATCAGCCCCAGCATTTT

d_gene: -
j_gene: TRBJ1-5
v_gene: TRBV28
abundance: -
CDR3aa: CASSEPRGAGRQPQHF
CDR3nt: TGTGCCAGCAGTGAACCTCGAGGGGCAGGGCGTCAGCCCCAGCATTTT

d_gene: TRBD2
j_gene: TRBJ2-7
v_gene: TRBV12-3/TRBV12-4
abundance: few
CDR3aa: CASSSGLADRTYEQYF
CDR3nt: TGTGCCAGCAGTTCGGGACTAGCAGATAGAACCTACGAGCAGTACTTC

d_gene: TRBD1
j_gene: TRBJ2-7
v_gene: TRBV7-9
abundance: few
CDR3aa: CASSKTGGEQYF
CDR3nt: TGTGCCAGCAGCAAAACAGGGGGCGAGCAGTACTTC

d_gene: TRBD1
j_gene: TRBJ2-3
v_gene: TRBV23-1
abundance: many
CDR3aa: CASSRGLWGAQTDTQYF
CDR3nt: TGCGCCAGCAGTAGGGGGCTTTGGGGCGCCCAGACAGATACGCAGTATTTT

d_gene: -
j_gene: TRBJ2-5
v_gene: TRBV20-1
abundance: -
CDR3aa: CSATGRSQETQYF
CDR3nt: TGCAGTGCTACCGGACGGTCCCAAGAGACCCAGTACTTC

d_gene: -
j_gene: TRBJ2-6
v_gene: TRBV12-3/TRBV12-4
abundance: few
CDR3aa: CASSFTLSGANVLTF
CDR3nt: TGTGCCAGCAGTTTTACACTCTCTGGGGCCAACGTCCTGACTTTC

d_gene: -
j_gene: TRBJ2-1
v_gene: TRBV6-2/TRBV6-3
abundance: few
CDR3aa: CASSSVGGGYNEQFF
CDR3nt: TGTGCCAGCAGCAGTGTGGGAGGGGGCTACAATGAGCAGTTCTTC

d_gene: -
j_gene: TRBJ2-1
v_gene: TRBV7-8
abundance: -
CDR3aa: CASSPNPGYGSYNEQFF
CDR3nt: TGTGCCAGCAGCCCTAACCCGGGGTACGGCTCCTACAATGAGCAGTTCTTC

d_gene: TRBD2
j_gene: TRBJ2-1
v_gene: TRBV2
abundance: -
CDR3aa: CASNLAGGINEQFF
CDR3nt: TGTGCCAGCAATCTAGCGGGGGGTATAAATGAGCAGTTCTTC

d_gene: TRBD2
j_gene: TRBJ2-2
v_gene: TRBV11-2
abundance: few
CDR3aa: CASSLLAGALLGGGELFF
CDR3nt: TGTGCCAGCAGCTTACTAGCGGGGGCCCTCCTGGGTGGCGGGGAGCTGTTTTTT

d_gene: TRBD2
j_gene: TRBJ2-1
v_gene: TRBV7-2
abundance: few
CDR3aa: CASSGGTGRLAGGPSSYNEQFF
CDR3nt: TGTGCCAGCAGCGGCGGGACAGGGAGACTAGCGGGAGGCCCCAGCTCCTACAATGAGCAGTTCTTC

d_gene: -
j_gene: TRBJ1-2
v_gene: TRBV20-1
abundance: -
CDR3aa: CRSYGYTF
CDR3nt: TGCAGGTCCTATGGCTACACCTTC

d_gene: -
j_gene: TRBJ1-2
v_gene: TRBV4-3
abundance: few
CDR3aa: CASSQDGNRNGYTF
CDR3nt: TGCGCCAGCAGCCAAGATGGGAACAGGAACGGCTACACCTTC

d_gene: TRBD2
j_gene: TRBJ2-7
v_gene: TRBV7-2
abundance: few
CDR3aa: CASSPLAGTYEQYF
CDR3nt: TGTGCCAGCAGCCCACTAGCGGGAACCTACGAGCAGTACTTC

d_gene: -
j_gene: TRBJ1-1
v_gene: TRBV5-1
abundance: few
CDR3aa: CASSLDGHTNTEAFF
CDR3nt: TGCGCCAGCAGCTTGGATGGACACACGAACACTGAAGCTTTCTTT

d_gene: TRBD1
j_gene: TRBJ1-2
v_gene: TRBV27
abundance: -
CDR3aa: CASRRQGVNYGYTF
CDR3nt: TGTGCCAGCAGACGACAGGGGGTTAACTATGGCTACACCTTC

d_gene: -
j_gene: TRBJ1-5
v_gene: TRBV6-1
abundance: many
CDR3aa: CASSPKWGSNQPQHF
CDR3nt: TGTGCCAGCAGTCCTAAATGGGGTAGCAATCAGCCCCAGCATTTT

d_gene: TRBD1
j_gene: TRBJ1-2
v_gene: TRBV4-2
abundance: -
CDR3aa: CASSPDREPLYGYTF
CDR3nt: TGTGCCAGCAGCCCGGACAGGGAACCCCTCTATGGCTACACCTTC

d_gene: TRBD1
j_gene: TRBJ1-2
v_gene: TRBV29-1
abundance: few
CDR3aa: CSVEFRGKGNYGYTF
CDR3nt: TGCAGCGTTGAATTCAGGGGGAAAGGAAACTATGGCTACACCTTC

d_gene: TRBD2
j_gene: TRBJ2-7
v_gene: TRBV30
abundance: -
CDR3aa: CAWSSTGWLAGGGGNEQYF
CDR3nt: TGTGCCTGGAGCTCGACAGGGTGGCTAGCGGGAGGAGGTGGCAACGAGCAGTACTTC

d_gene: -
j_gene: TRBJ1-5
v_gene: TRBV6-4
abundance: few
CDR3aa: CASSADRNQPQHF
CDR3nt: TGTGCCAGCAGCGCCGACAGAAATCAGCCCCAGCATTTT

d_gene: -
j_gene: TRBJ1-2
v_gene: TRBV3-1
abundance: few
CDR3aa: CASSQETWVGGGYTF
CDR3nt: TGTGCCAGCAGCCAAGAAACTTGGGTCGGCGGTGGCTACACCTTC

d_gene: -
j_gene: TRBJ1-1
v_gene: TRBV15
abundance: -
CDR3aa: CATAWGGTNTEAFF
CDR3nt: TGTGCCACCGCCTGGGGGGGGACCAACACTGAAGCTTTCTTT

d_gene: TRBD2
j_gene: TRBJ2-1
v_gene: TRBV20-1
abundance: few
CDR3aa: CSARDLAGGPGEQFF
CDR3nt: TGCAGTGCTAGAGATCTGGCGGGAGGGCCGGGTGAGCAGTTCTTC

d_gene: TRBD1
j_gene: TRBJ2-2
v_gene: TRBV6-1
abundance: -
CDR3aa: CASSTTGGSNTGELFF
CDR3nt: TGTGCCAGCAGTACAACAGGGGGCTCTAACACCGGGGAGCTGTTTTTT

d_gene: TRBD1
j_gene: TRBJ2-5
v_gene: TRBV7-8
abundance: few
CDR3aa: CASSPGQGLKETQYF
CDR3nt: TGTGCCAGCAGCCCAGGACAGGGCCTGAAGGAGACCCAGTACTTC

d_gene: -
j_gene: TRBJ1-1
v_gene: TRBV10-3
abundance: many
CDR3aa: CAISEVAGANTEAFF
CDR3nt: TGTGCCATCAGTGAAGTCGCAGGGGCTAACACTGAAGCTTTCTTT

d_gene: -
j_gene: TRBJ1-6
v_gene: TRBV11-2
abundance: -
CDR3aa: CASSPDTVQSSPLHF
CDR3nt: TGTGCCAGCAGCCCGGACACGGTCCAGAGTTCACCCCTCCACTTT